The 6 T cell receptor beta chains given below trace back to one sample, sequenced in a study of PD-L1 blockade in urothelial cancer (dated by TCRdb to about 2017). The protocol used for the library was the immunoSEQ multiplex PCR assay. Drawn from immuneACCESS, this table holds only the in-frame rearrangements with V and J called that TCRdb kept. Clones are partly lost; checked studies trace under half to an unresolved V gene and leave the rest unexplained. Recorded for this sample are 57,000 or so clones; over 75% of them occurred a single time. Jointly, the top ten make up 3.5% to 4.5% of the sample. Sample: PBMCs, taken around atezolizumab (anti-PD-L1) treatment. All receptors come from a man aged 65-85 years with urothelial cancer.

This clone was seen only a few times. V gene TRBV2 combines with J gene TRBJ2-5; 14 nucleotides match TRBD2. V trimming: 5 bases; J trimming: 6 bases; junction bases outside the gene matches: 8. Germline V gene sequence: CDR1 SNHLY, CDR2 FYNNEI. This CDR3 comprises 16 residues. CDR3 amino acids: CASSYGLAGGEKTQYF. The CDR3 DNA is TGTGCCAGCAGTTACGGACTAGCGGGAGGAGAGAAGACCCAGTACTTC.

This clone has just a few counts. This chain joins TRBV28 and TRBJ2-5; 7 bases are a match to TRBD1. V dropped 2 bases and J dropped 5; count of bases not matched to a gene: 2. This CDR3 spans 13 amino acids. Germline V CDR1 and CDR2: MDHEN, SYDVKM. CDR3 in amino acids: CASSLGRGETQYF. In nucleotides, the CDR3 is TGTGCCAGCAGTTTAGGCAGGGGGGAGACCCAGTACTTC.

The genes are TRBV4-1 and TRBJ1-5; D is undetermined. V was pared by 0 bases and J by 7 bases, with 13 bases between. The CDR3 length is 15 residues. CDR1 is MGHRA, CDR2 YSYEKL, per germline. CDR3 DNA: TGCGCCAGCAGCCAAGAAGCGACCGGGAACCAGCCCCAGCATTTT. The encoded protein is CASSQEATGNQPQHF.

CDR3 DNA: TGTGCCAGCTCCGAGAGGGACAGGGGGCTTCAGCCCCAGCATTTT. As protein: CASSERDRGLQPQHF. The V gene is TRBV19, the J gene TRBJ1-5; 12 nucleotides agree with TRBD1. V was pared by 9 bases and J by 6 bases, with 9 bases of the junction left unmatched. CDR1 and CDR2 (germline): LNHDA, SQIVND (reference sequence). This CDR3 spans 15 amino acids.

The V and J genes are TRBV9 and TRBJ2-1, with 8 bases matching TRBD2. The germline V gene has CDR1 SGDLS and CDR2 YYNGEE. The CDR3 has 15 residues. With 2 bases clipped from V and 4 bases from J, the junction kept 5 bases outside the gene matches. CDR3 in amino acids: CASSVTSGQYNEQFF. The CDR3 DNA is TGTGCCAGCAGCGTCACTAGCGGACAATACAATGAGCAGTTCTTC.

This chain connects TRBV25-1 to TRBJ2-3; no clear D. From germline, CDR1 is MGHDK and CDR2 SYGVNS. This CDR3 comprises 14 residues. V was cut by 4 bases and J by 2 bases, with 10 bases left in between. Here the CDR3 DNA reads TGTGCCAGCAGTGGAGACATAAACACAGATACGCAGTATTTT. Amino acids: CASSGDINTDTQYF.